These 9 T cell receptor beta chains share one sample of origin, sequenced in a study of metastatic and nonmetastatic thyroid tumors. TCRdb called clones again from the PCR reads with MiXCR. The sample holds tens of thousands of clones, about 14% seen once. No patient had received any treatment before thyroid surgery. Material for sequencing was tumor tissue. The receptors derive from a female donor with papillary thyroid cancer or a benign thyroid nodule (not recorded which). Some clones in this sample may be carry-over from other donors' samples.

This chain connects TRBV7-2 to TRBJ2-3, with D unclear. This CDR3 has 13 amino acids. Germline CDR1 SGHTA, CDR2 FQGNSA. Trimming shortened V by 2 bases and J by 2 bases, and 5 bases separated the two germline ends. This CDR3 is CASSLQATDTQYF. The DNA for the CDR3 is TGTGCCAGCAGCTTACAGGCCACAGATACGCAGTATTTT.

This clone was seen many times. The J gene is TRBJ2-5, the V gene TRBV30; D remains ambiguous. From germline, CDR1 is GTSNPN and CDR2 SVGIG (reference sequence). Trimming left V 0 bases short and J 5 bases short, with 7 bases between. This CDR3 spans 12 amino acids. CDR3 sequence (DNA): TGTGCCTGGAGTGTGCCCAGGGAGACCCAGTACTTC. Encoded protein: CAWSVPRETQYF. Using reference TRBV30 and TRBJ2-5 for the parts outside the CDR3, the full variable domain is SQTIHQWPATLVQPVGSPLSLECTVEGTSNPNLYWYRQAAGRGLQLLFYSVGIGQISSEVPQNLSASRPQDRQFILSSKKLLLSDSGFYLCAWSVPRETQYFGPGTRLLVL.

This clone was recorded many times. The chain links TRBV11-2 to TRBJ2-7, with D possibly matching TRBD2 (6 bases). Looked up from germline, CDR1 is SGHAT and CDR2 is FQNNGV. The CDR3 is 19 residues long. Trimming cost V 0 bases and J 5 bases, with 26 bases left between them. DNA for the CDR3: TGTGCCAGCAGCTTAGACGGGGGTGGTTGGGGCGGGATGAGGAACGAGCAGTACTTC. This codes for CASSLDGGGWGGMRNEQYF.

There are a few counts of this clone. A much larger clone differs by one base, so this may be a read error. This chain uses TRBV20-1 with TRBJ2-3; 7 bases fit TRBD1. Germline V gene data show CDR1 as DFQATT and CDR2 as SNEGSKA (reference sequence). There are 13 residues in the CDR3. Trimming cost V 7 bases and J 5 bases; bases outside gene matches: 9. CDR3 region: CSVVQQGQDTQYF. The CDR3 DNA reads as TGCAGTGTTGTCCAACAGGGGCAAGATACGCAGTATTTT.

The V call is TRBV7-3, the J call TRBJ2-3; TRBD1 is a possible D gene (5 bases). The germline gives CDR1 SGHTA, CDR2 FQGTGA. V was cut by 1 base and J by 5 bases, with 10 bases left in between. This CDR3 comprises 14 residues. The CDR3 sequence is CASSLSGAQDTQYF. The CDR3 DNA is TGTGCCAGCAGCTTAAGTGGGGCGCAAGATACGCAGTATTTT.

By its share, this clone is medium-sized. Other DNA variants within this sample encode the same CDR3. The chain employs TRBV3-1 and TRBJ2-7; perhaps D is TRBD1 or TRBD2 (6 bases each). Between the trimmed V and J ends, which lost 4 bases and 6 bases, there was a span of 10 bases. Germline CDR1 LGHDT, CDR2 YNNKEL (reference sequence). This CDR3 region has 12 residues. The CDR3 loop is CASSPQGGEQYF. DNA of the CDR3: TGTGCCAGCAGCCCACAGGGAGGCGAGCAGTACTTC.

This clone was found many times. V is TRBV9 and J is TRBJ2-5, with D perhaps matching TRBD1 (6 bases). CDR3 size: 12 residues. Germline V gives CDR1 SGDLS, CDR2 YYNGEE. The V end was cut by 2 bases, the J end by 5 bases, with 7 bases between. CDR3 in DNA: TGTGCCAGCAGCGTTACAGGGGAGACCCAGTACTTC. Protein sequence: CASSVTGETQYF.

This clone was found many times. The CDR3 region is CASSQEGGPFYGYTF. The CDR3 bases are TGCGCCAGCAGCCAAGAGGGAGGTCCGTTCTATGGCTACACCTTC. The V gene is TRBV4-1, the J gene TRBJ1-2; no reliable D call. Trimming stripped 0 bases from V and 4 bases from J, with 12 bases between. Germline V gene sequence: CDR1 MGHRA, CDR2 YSYEKL. The CDR3 extends over 15 amino acids.

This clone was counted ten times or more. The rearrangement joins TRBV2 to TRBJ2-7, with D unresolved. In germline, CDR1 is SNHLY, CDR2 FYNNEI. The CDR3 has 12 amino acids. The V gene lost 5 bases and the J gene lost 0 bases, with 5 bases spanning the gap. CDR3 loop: CASSSGSYEQYF. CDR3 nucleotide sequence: TGTGCCAGCAGTTCCGGCTCCTACGAGCAGTACTTC.